These 18 T cell receptor beta chains share one sample of origin, sequenced in a study of shared clonotypes between healthy human individuals. The data were produced by immunoSEQ multiplex PCR, yet TCRdb's version contains in-frame clones alone and is incomplete. The table includes about 1 million clones, approximately 72% detected once. The sample comprised memory CD4+ T cells sorted from blood. As for subset: CD45RA-negative fraction. The receptor set was obtained from a man between 18 and 35 years old in good health.

This chain joins TRBV29-1 and TRBJ1-2, with no clear D. The CDR3 has 11 amino acids. V shed 1 base and J shed 11 bases, with 11 bases lying between them. CDR1 is SQVTM, CDR2 ANQGSEA, per germline. For the CDR3, the DNA is TGCAGCGTTGAAGGAGGCAGGCTTTACACCTTC. This sequence encodes CSVEGGRLYTF. The entire variable domain, with the rest obtained from reference TRBV29-1 and TRBJ1-2, is as follows: SAVISQKPSRDICQRGTSLTIQCQVDSQVTMMFWYRQQPGQSLTLIATANQGSEATYESGFVIDKFPISRPNLTFSTLTVSNMSPEDSSIYLCSVEGGRLYTFGSGTRLTVV.

The V gene is TRBV28, the J gene TRBJ1-2, with no clear D. The CDR3 consists of 10 residues. Germline assignment: CDR1 MDHEN and CDR2 SYDVKM. Trimming cost V 10 bases and J 8 bases, with 11 bases left between them. The CDR3, as DNA: TGTGCCACCTCACAATCGGGCTACACCTTC. It encodes CATSQSGYTF.

The count of this clone is one. The V and J genes are TRBV18 and TRBJ2-3; D possibly corresponds to TRBD2 (7 bases). V lost 3 bases and J 10 bases, leaving 17 bases between the germline ends. The germline CDR1 and CDR2 sequences are KGHSH and LQKENI. This CDR3 has 14 residues. CDR3 protein: CASSPTRGALAQYF. CDR3 coding DNA: TGTGCCAGCTCACCCACTCGGGGGGCCTTGGCGCAGTATTTT.

This chain joins TRBV2 and TRBJ2-1; 8 nucleotides line up with TRBD2. Trimming cost V 6 bases and J 4 bases; bases outside gene matches: 5. The CDR3 length is 14 residues. Looked up from germline, CDR1 is SNHLY and CDR2 is FYNNEI. The CDR3 is CASRQSGGYNEQFF. The CDR3 DNA is TGTGCCAGCAGACAGTCGGGGGGGTACAATGAGCAGTTCTTC.

In this sample, this clone turned up many times. The chain has TRBV6-6 and TRBJ1-2; 7 nucleotides align to TRBD1. Germline trimming cut 5 bases from V and 4 bases from J; bases unmatched to any gene: 4. In germline, CDR1 is MNHNY, CDR2 SVGAGI (reference sequence). The CDR3 totals 13 residues. CDR3 sequence (DNA): TGTGCCAGCAGTCGGGACAGCTCCTATGGCTACACCTTC. Protein sequence: CASSRDSSYGYTF.

This sequence joins TRBV6-6 and TRBJ1-5; TRBD1 might be the D (6 bases). This CDR3 has 14 amino acids. Germline V gene sequence: CDR1 MNHNY, CDR2 SVGAGI (reference sequence). The V end lost 8 bases, the J end lost 0 bases, and 11 bases lay between the germline ends. The CDR3 is CASEGVDSNQPQHF. DNA of the CDR3: TGTGCCAGCGAGGGGGTTGATAGCAATCAGCCCCAGCATTTT.

This chain uses TRBV2 with TRBJ1-4, with TRBD1 identical over 8 bases. Germline CDR1 reads SNHLY; CDR2 reads FYNNEI. With V trimmed by 8 bases and J by 4 bases, 6 bases remained unmatched. This CDR3 comprises 14 residues. Written as DNA, the CDR3 is TGTGCCAGCGGCAGGGGGCTTGGTAATGAAAAACTGTTTTTT. It specifies CASGRGLGNEKLFF.

The CDR3 bases are TGCAGTGCTGTCAGGGCCTATGGCTACACCTTC. Translating gives CSAVRAYGYTF. The genes are TRBV20-1 and TRBJ1-2, with D maybe TRBD1 (5 bases). The germline V gene has CDR1 DFQATT and CDR2 SNEGSKA (reference sequence). CDR3 length: 11 residues. V dropped 5 bases and J dropped 4 bases, with 8 bases sitting between them.

The chain employs TRBV28 and TRBJ2-7, with TRBD1 matching 10 bases. Losses at the gene ends were 6 bases for V and 6 bases for J; bases not matched to a gene: 11. The CDR3 length is 15 residues. Germline lookup yields CDR1 MDHEN and CDR2 SYDVKM. The CDR3 protein is CASRDVRDRGREQYF. DNA for the CDR3: TGTGCCAGCAGGGATGTTCGCGACAGGGGGCGCGAGCAGTACTTC.

For this clone: In the same sample, other DNA sequences code for this CDR3. The rearrangement links TRBV7-2 to TRBJ1-1; TRBD1 might be the D (6 bases). Germline V lookup: CDR1 SGHTA, CDR2 FQGNSA. The CDR3 totals 13 residues. V dropped 3 bases and J dropped 4 bases, with 9 bases sitting between them. The CDR3 DNA is TGTGCCAGCAGCTTCAGGGGAGGCACTGAAGCTTTCTTT. Protein: CASSFRGGTEAFF.

Only a few counts were recorded for this clone. The gene calls are TRBV7-2 and TRBJ2-1; weak D call: TRBD1 (6 bases). The CDR3 sequence is 14 residues long. Between the trimmed V and J ends, which lost 5 bases and 5 bases, there was a span of 13 bases. Germline values: CDR1 SGHTA, CDR2 FQGNSA. The CDR3 DNA is TGTGCCAGCAGCATATGGACAGATAACAATGAGCAGTTCTTC. It translates to CASSIWTDNNEQFF.

This rearrangement joins TRBV30 to TRBJ1-5, with TRBD1 matching 7 bases. Unmatched junction bases numbered 5, after V lost 2 bases and J lost 7 bases. CDR1 is GTSNPN and CDR2 is SVGIG in the germline V gene (reference sequence). The CDR3 covers 13 residues. CDR3: CAWSLTGVQPQHF. CDR3 nucleotides: TGTGCCTGGAGTTTAACAGGGGTGCAGCCCCAGCATTTT.

This clone appeared a single time. Compared with germline, one end of the junction differs, possibly owing to a read error. This chain links TRBV27 with TRBJ2-7; 11 nucleotides line up with TRBD2. The CDR3 has 18 amino acids. From germline, CDR1 is MNHEY and CDR2 SMNVEV (reference sequence). The CDR3 region is CASRLSHLNLAGGHEQYF. Here the CDR3 DNA reads TGTGCCAGCAGGTTATCCCACCTTAACTTAGCGGGAGGGCACGAGCAGTACTTC.

This clone has just a few counts. V gene TRBV27 combines with J gene TRBJ2-7; 11 nucleotides match TRBD2. This CDR3 spans 15 amino acids. Germline CDR1 MNHEY, CDR2 SMNVEV (reference sequence). V lost 7 bases to trimming and J lost 6 bases; unmatched junction nucleotides: 11. The CDR3, as DNA: TGTGCCAGCAAGAACCTAGCGGGAGGATTCTCCGAGCAGTACTTC. Its protein is CASKNLAGGFSEQYF.

The V call is TRBV7-6, the J call TRBJ2-5; no definite D call. V gave up 4 bases and J gave up 4 bases, with 7 bases separating them. The CDR3 totals 12 residues. Germline CDR1 and CDR2: SGHVS and FNYEAQ. Here the CDR3 DNA reads TGTGCCAGCAGCTCCCTGATAGAGACCCAGTACTTC. Translating it yields CASSSLIETQYF.

The J gene is TRBJ1-2, the V gene TRBV27, with D hard to call. Per the germline V gene, CDR1 is MNHEY and CDR2 is SMNVEV (reference sequence). This CDR3 has 17 residues. Between the trimmed V and J ends, which lost 2 bases and 6 bases, there was a span of 22 bases. The CDR3 nucleotides are TGTGCCAGCAGTTTAAATGGCCACTCCTTCCGGGCTAATGGCTACACCTTC. Translated, it gives CASSLNGHSFRANGYTF.

The chain couples TRBV7-2 to TRBJ2-7; D is perhaps TRBD1 (6 bases). Germline loops: CDR1 SGHTA, CDR2 FQGNSA. CDR3 length: 14 amino acids. V lost 6 bases, J lost 1 base, and 13 bases lay in between. In nucleotides, the CDR3 is TGTGCCAGCAGTCAGGGGCCTCATTCCTACGAGCAGTACTTC. Amino acid sequence: CASSQGPHSYEQYF.

The rearrangement uses TRBV4-1 and TRBJ2-1; perhaps D is TRBD1 or TRBD2 (7 bases each). Germline lookup yields CDR1 MGHRA and CDR2 YSYEKL. This CDR3 comprises 19 residues. The V gene lost 4 bases and the J gene lost 1 base, with 23 bases spanning the gap. The CDR3 region has the DNA TGCGCCAGCAGCCCTCCTCGGGGGAGGGACAGCGGGTCCTACAATGAGCAGTTCTTC. Translating it yields CASSPPRGRDSGSYNEQFF.